A single sample is the source of the 28 T cell receptor beta chains below, sequenced in a study of T-cell reconstitution after alpha-beta-depleted transplantation in children (TCRdb year 2016). The library was generated by PCR. Sequencing took place on an Illumina HiSeq 2500. TCR libraries were prepared with molecular barcoding, using unique molecular identifiers to normalize TCRbeta repertoire quantification. The raw public reads went through TCRdb reprocessing: fastp at Q25, MiXCR clone calling, in-frame beta chains kept. Each record represents a unique CDR3 protein, reported with the most common genes and DNA among its rows. A total of roughly 500,000 distinct CDR3 sequences appear in this sample, approximately 32% of them only once. 2% to 3% of the sample comes from the top ten. This specimen consisted of PBMCs from the stem cell graft donor, obtained from the stem cell graft. These receptor sequences come from a human donor who donated a stem cell graft to a child with aplastic anemia.

The V and J genes are TRBV28 and TRBJ2-7, with a weak D call TRBD1 (5 bases). The V gene lost 6 bases and the J gene lost 4 bases, with 16 bases spanning the gap. There are 14 residues in the CDR3. From germline, CDR1 is MDHEN and CDR2 SYDVKM. This chain's CDR3 is CASRYSGLPYEQYF. The CDR3 coding sequence is TGTGCCAGCAGATACTCAGGGTTGCCGTACGAGCAGTACTTC.

The rearrangement uses TRBV7-9 and TRBJ2-3, with a tentative D call TRBD1 (5 bases). V was clipped by 5 bases and J by 6 bases, with 18 bases between them. The CDR3 spans 15 residues. Germline loops: CDR1 SEHNR, CDR2 FQNEAQ (reference sequence). CDR3 sequence: CASSQTAGVVDTQYF. The CDR3 DNA reads TGTGCCAGCAGCCAGACAGCTGGAGTAGTGGATACGCAGTATTTT.

The V gene is TRBV28, the J gene TRBJ2-1, with no clear D. The germline V and J ends were trimmed by 4 bases and 8 bases, with 18 bases remaining between them. Germline CDR1 and CDR2: MDHEN and SYDVKM. The CDR3 contains 15 residues. CDR3 sequence reads: CASSSWPVTSYEQFF. CDR3 nucleotide sequence: TGTGCCAGCAGTTCATGGCCAGTTACGTCCTATGAGCAGTTCTTC. The full variable domain, rest sourced from reference TRBV28 and TRBJ2-1, is DVKVTQSSRYLVKRTGEKVFLECVQDMDHENMFWYRQDPGLGLRLIYFSYDVKMKEKGDIPEGYSVSREKKERFSLILESASTNQTSMYLCASSSWPVTSYEQFFGPGTRLTVL.

This clonotype turned up a few times. The CDR3 nucleotides read TGTGCCAGCAGCCGACAGGGAATATCCTACAATGAGCAGTTCTTC. This sequence encodes CASSRQGISYNEQFF. This rearrangement joins TRBV13 to TRBJ2-1; 7 bases are shared with TRBD1. Trimming removed 5 bases from V and 1 base from J; junction bases left unmatched: 5. From germline, CDR1 is PRHDT and CDR2 FYEKMQ (reference sequence). There are 15 residues in the CDR3. Full variable domain (missing parts from reference TRBV13 and TRBJ2-1): AAGVIQSPRHLIKEKRETATLKCYPIPRHDTVYWYQQGPGQDPQFLISFYEKMQSDKGSIPDRFSAQQFSDYHSELNMSSLELGDSALYFCASSRQGISYNEQFFGPGTRLTVL.

The chain joins TRBV6-5 to TRBJ1-1, with D possibly being TRBD1 (5 bases). The V end was cut by 4 bases, the J end by 2 bases, with 17 bases between. Germline V gives CDR1 MNHEY, CDR2 SVGAGI. CDR3 length: 16 residues. The CDR3 sequence is CASSSRELLINTEAFF. The DNA for the CDR3 is TGTGCCAGCAGTTCCAGGGAGCTCCTTATTAACACTGAAGCTTTCTTT.

The chain has TRBV20-1 and TRBJ1-2; D might be TRBD1 (6 bases). Germline CDR1 DFQATT, CDR2 SNEGSKA (reference sequence). V was pared by 1 base and J by 3 bases, with 24 bases between. This CDR3 contains 18 residues. The CDR3 nucleotides are TGCAGTGCTAGAGCTCGGGCCCAAAAACAGGGTAGCTACTATGGCTACACCTTC. Its translation is CSARARAQKQGSYYGYTF.

The V call is TRBV9, the J call TRBJ1-2; D uncertain. V was pared by 3 bases and J by 3 bases, with 12 bases between. This CDR3 has 14 residues. CDR1 and CDR2 from the germline V gene are SGDLS and YYNGEE. CDR3 loop: CASSDLNSHYGYTF. For the CDR3, the DNA is TGTGCCAGCAGCGACTTAAACTCCCACTATGGCTACACCTTC. The full variable domain, completed using reference TRBV9 and TRBJ1-2, is DSGVTQTPKHLITATGQRVTLRCSPRSGDLSVYWYQQSLDQGLQFLIQYYNGEERAKGNILERFSAQQFPDLHSELNLSSLELGDSALYFCASSDLNSHYGYTFGSGTRLTVV.

This clonotype was picked up a small number of times. The rearrangement joins TRBV5-1 to TRBJ1-2; D call uncertain. The CDR3 contains 13 residues. Deletions cut 4 bases from V and 4 bases from J, with 11 bases between. From germline, CDR1 is SGHRS and CDR2 YFSETQ. In DNA, the CDR3 is TGCGCCAGCAGCCATACAGACCGCTATGGCTACACCTTC. It encodes CASSHTDRYGYTF.

The chain employs TRBV11-2 and TRBJ1-1; 9 bases map to TRBD1. CDR1 and CDR2 (germline): SGHAT, FQNNGV. The junction had 11 bases not matched to a gene; V was cut back by 5 bases and J by 4 bases. This CDR3 region has 16 residues. CDR3 loop: CASSLRPGTGSTEAFF. Written as DNA, the CDR3 is TGTGCCAGCAGCCTGAGACCCGGGACAGGGAGCACTGAAGCTTTCTTT.

This clonotype was counted at least ten times. This rearrangement joins TRBV7-2 to TRBJ2-7; D perhaps matches TRBD2 (6 bases). This CDR3 contains 15 residues. Germline assignment: CDR1 SGHTA and CDR2 FQGNSA. Trimming cost V 5 bases and J 1 base, with 15 bases left between them. For the CDR3, the DNA is TGTGCCAGCAGCCCCGGCGGGATTAAGTCCTACGAGCAGTACGTC. Encoded protein: CASSPGGIKSYEQYV.

This clonotype was picked up one time. This chain connects TRBV3-1 to TRBJ1-5; perhaps TRBD1 as D (6 bases). V shed 2 bases and J shed 3 bases, with 14 bases lying between them. CDR1 is LGHDT and CDR2 is YNNKEL in the germline V gene (reference sequence). The CDR3 has 16 residues. The CDR3 coding sequence is TGTGCCAGCAGCCAATCATCCGGGGGCTTCAATCAGCCCCAGCATTTT. As protein: CASSQSSGGFNQPQHF.

The rearrangement uses TRBV9 and TRBJ1-4, with a possible D match to TRBD1 (5 bases). Trimming removed 4 bases from V and 8 bases from J, with 15 bases in between. The germline CDR1 and CDR2 sequences are SGDLS and YYNGEE. This CDR3 has 14 amino acids. The CDR3 sequence: CASSTQGAGEKLFF. The CDR3 region has the DNA TGTGCCAGCAGCACCCAAGGGGCGGGAGAAAAACTGTTTTTT.

This clonotype was counted a few times. The chain uses TRBV20-1 and TRBJ2-3, with TRBD2 matching over 11 bases. CDR1 is DFQATT and CDR2 is SNEGSKA in the germline V gene (reference sequence). This CDR3 has 15 amino acids. The ends lost 5 bases at V and 4 bases at J; junction bases unmatched: 8. The CDR3 sequence: CSAVQLAGGADTQYF. Here the CDR3 DNA reads TGCAGTGCTGTCCAATTAGCGGGAGGGGCAGATACGCAGTATTTT.

This clonotype was detected only a few times. The CDR3 coding sequence is TGCAGTGCTCTGAGGACTGGCCCAAACGGGGAGACCCAGTACTTC. It specifies CSALRTGPNGETQYF. The chain has TRBV20-1 and TRBJ2-5, with a weak D call TRBD2 (5 bases). Germline values: CDR1 DFQATT, CDR2 SNEGSKA (reference sequence). Trimming shortened V by 5 bases and J by 5 bases, and 21 bases separated the two germline ends. This CDR3 comprises 15 residues.

The table lists this clonotype with a few counts. V is TRBV12-3 or TRBV12-4 and J is TRBJ2-1; D is perhaps TRBD2 (6 bases). The CDR3 is 14 amino acids. The V end lost 7 bases, the J end lost 7 bases, and 17 bases lay between the germline ends. DNA of the CDR3: TGTGCCAGCAACCTTGGGAGGACCCAGAATGAGCAGTTCTTC. As protein: CASNLGRTQNEQFF.

In this sample, this clonotype is medium-sized (0.01 to 0.1%). This sequence joins TRBV7-9 and TRBJ2-3; 7 bases line up with TRBD2. From germline, CDR1 is SEHNR and CDR2 FQNEAQ (reference sequence). The CDR3 has 15 amino acids. Germline trimming cut 1 base from V and 3 bases from J; bases unmatched to any gene: 4. CDR3 residues: CASSLVGGRTDTQYF. The DNA for the CDR3 is TGTGCCAGCAGCTTAGTAGGCGGGAGAACAGATACGCAGTATTTT.

This sequence joins TRBV18 and TRBJ2-1, with no clear D. V gave up 4 bases and J gave up 5 bases, with 12 bases separating them. The CDR3 spans 14 residues. In germline, CDR1 is KGHSH, CDR2 LQKENI. The CDR3 DNA sequence: TGTGCCAGCTCACTCCTGGAGACTGACAATGAGCAGTTCTTC. Protein sequence: CASSLLETDNEQFF.

This clonotype was seen ten or more times. This chain connects TRBV5-1 to TRBJ2-7; 15 nucleotides match TRBD2. CDR3 length: 17 residues. Trimming at V came to 6 bases and at J to 5 bases, leaving 12 bases not matched to a gene. CDR1 and CDR2 from the germline V gene are SGHRS and YFSETQ. CDR3 region: CASTFGGLAGGRNEQYF. The CDR3 region has the DNA TGCGCCAGCACCTTTGGGGGACTAGCGGGAGGAAGGAACGAGCAGTACTTC.

In this sample, this clonotype turned up a few times. This rearrangement joins TRBV10-3 to TRBJ1-2, with a weak D call TRBD1 (5 bases). The germline CDR1 and CDR2 sequences are ENHRY and SYGVKD. The V and J ends lost 10 bases and 5 bases respectively, with 26 bases between them. This CDR3 has 16 residues. The CDR3 DNA sequence: TGTGCCAACGTTGAGGAGAAGGGACGTCGTTCTTATGGCTACACCTTC. It specifies CANVEEKGRRSYGYTF.

As DNA, the CDR3 is TGTGCCAGCAGTGAAGCCGACAGCTCCTACGAGCAGTACTTC. It translates to CASSEADSSYEQYF. The genes are TRBV6-1 and TRBJ2-7; the D gene is possibly TRBD1 (5 bases). The V and J ends lost 0 bases and 0 bases respectively, with 6 bases between them. The CDR3 runs to 14 residues. Germline CDR1 MNHNS, CDR2 SASEGT.

The rearrangement uses TRBV9 and TRBJ1-5; 7 bases are a match to TRBD1. The germline V gene has CDR1 SGDLS and CDR2 YYNGEE. V shed 3 bases and J 9 bases; nucleotides not matched to a gene: 9. The CDR3 covers 14 residues. CDR3 bases: TGTGCCAGCAGCGCGACAGGGACCGCCGGGCCCCAGCATTTT. The encoded protein is CASSATGTAGPQHF.

This clonotype was detected only a few times. This chain links TRBV5-6 with TRBJ1-3; D gene ambiguous. Trimming pared 4 bases from V and 1 base from J, leaving 12 bases between. The CDR3 has 15 amino acids. Germline V gene sequence: CDR1 SGHDT, CDR2 YYEEEE. Here the CDR3 DNA reads TGTGCCAGCAGCCGAAATCGCAGGTCTGGAAACACCATATATTTT. Encoded protein: CASSRNRRSGNTIYF.

The chain couples TRBV5-1 to TRBJ2-3, with TRBD2 identical over 11 bases. In germline, CDR1 is SGHRS, CDR2 YFSETQ. V lost 0 bases and J lost 2; bases outside the gene matches: 14. The CDR3 covers 20 residues. The CDR3 DNA is TGCGCCAGCAGCTTGGGCCCCATCGGGCTAGCGGGAGGTCCCACAGATACGCAGTATTTT. Amino acid sequence: CASSLGPIGLAGGPTDTQYF.

This sequence joins TRBV10-3 and TRBJ2-7; no definite D call. Trimming removed 3 bases from V and 2 bases from J, with 8 bases in between. This CDR3 is 13 amino acids long. CDR1 is ENHRY, CDR2 SYGVKD, per germline. CDR3 residues: CAISDANTYEQYV. CDR3 bases: TGTGCCATCAGTGACGCCAATACCTACGAGCAGTACGTC.

The chain combines TRBV12-3 or TRBV12-4 with TRBJ2-1; D unresolved. The CDR3 is made up of 12 amino acids. Trimming cost V 7 bases and J 9 bases, with 13 bases left between them. CDR3: CASKHPESEQFF. CDR3 coding DNA: TGTGCCAGCAAACACCCCGAAAGTGAGCAGTTCTTC.

This clonotype was seen only a few times. The chain combines TRBV6-1 with TRBJ1-2; 10 nucleotides match TRBD1. From germline, CDR1 is MNHNS and CDR2 SASEGT. V was clipped by 5 bases and J by 1 base; unmatched bases: 10. The CDR3 runs 17 residues. Here the CDR3 DNA reads TGTGCCAGCAGTCCCCGGGACAGGGGCCTAATTAACTATGGCTACACCTTC. Protein: CASSPRDRGLINYGYTF.

The chain joins TRBV12-3 or TRBV12-4 to TRBJ1-2, with 8 bases lining up with TRBD1. There are 20 residues in the CDR3. Germline trimming cut 7 bases from V and 4 bases from J; bases unmatched to any gene: 26. The CDR3 DNA reads as TGTGCCAGCAACCTCCAAACTGACCGGACAGGGCTAAAACGGGGCTATGGCTACACCTTC. It is translated as CASNLQTDRTGLKRGYGYTF.

The chain carries TRBV6-2 or TRBV6-3 and TRBJ2-7; 7 positions match TRBD1. The CDR3 consists of 13 residues. Germline V gene data show CDR1 as MNHEY and CDR2 as SVGEGT. The V gene end was trimmed by 6 bases and the J gene end by 2 bases; junction bases not matched to a gene: 4. CDR3 residues: CASRSGQTYEQYV. The CDR3 DNA reads as TGTGCCAGCAGATCGGGACAGACCTACGAGCAGTACGTC.